The 23 T cell receptor beta chains reported below all come from one sample, sequenced in a study of T cells in localized non-small cell lung cancer. The table came from immunoSEQ multiplex PCR; TCRdb's copy has only in-frame clones and leaves some out. This repertoire shows some 78,000 clones, roughly four fifths found once; its top ten account for over 2.5%. The material was peripheral blood, obtained before any cancer treatment. These receptors were taken from a man aged 40 to 69 with stage I lung adenocarcinoma.

This chain uses TRBV15 with TRBJ2-3; 9 bases fit TRBD1. The V gene's germline CDR1 is LNHNV and CDR2 YYDKDF (reference sequence). CDR3 length: 18 residues. J lost 4 bases, V lost 5 bases, and 16 bases had no gene match. In DNA, the CDR3 is TGTGCCACCAGCGGACGGACCGGGACAGGGAGAAAAGCAGATACGCAGTATTTT. It yields the protein CATSGRTGTGRKADTQYF.

The chain links TRBV27 to TRBJ1-2; D remains unclear. The CDR3 contains 15 residues. Germline V gene lookup returns CDR1 MNHEY and CDR2 SMNVEV (reference sequence). Trimming stripped 6 bases from V and 5 bases from J, with 19 bases between. This CDR3 reads CASRRLGGRNYGYTF. Written as DNA, the CDR3 is TGTGCCAGCAGACGGCTAGGAGGCCGAAATTATGGCTACACCTTC.

This chain uses TRBV9 with TRBJ2-1; D gene unclear. Germline lookup yields CDR1 SGDLS and CDR2 YYNGEE. The ends were cut back, 1 base at V and 9 bases at J, with 11 bases in the middle. The CDR3 length is 13 residues. The CDR3 region is CASSVIESSEQFF. The CDR3 DNA reads as TGTGCCAGCAGCGTAATAGAATCCAGTGAGCAGTTCTTC.

The chain carries TRBV19 and TRBJ2-7, with D possibly matching TRBD2 (6 bases). Per the germline V gene, CDR1 is LNHDA and CDR2 is SQIVND (reference sequence). V gave up 1 base and J gave up 5 bases, with 12 bases separating them. The CDR3 length is 14 residues. Here the CDR3 DNA reads TGTGCCAGTAGTATAGTAGGCGGGGCGAACGAGCAGTACTTC. This sequence encodes CASSIVGGANEQYF.

The rearrangement links TRBV6-1 to TRBJ1-2; D unclear. Germline V lookup: CDR1 MNHNS, CDR2 SASEGT. Trimming stripped 2 bases from V and 2 bases from J, with 12 bases between. The CDR3 totals 15 residues. The CDR3 here is CASSEQWGGNYGYTF. The CDR3 nucleotides are TGTGCCAGCAGTGAACAGTGGGGAGGGAACTATGGCTACACCTTC.

This sequence joins TRBV10-3 and TRBJ1-1, with TRBD1 matching 8 bases. The CDR3 sequence is 13 residues long. Germline V gene lookup returns CDR1 ENHRY and CDR2 SYGVKD. V lost 7 bases and J lost 5; bases outside the gene matches: 6. CDR3 DNA sequence: TGTGCCATCAAACAGGGGGAAAGGACTGAAGCTTTCTTT. Its protein product is CAIKQGERTEAFF.

The chain employs TRBV19 and TRBJ2-3; D call uncertain. Trimming stripped 3 bases from V and 6 bases from J, with 16 bases between. Germline assignment: CDR1 LNHDA and CDR2 SQIVND (reference sequence). CDR3 length: 15 amino acids. CDR3 amino acids: CASSIEGSARDTQYF. In DNA, the CDR3 is TGTGCCAGTAGTATCGAAGGGTCAGCGCGGGATACGCAGTATTTT.

V is TRBV15 and J is TRBJ2-2, with no clear D. Between the trimmed V and J ends, which lost 0 bases and 3 bases, there was a span of 2 bases. The CDR3 covers 13 residues. Germline CDR1 is LNHNV and CDR2 is YYDKDF (reference sequence). As DNA, the CDR3 is TGTGCCACCAGCAGAGATTACACCGGGGAGCTGTTTTTT. Amino acids: CATSRDYTGELFF.

This rearrangement joins TRBV18 to TRBJ1-5; TRBD1 matches 8 bases. CDR1 KGHSH and CDR2 LQKENI come from the germline V gene. The V segment lost 1 base and the J segment 2 bases; nucleotides outside the gene matches: 4. This CDR3 is built from 16 residues. CDR3 bases: TGTGCCAGCTCACCACTCGCACAGGGGGGCAATCAGCCCCAGCATTTT. Translated, it gives CASSPLAQGGNQPQHF.

This clone was counted only a few times. This chain links TRBV19 with TRBJ1-1; 7 nucleotides line up with TRBD1. CDR1 is LNHDA and CDR2 is SQIVND in the germline V gene (reference sequence). The V and J ends lost 6 bases and 5 bases, in that order; junction bases with no gene match: 6. This CDR3 has 13 amino acids. The CDR3 loop is CASRILQGTEAFF. CDR3 bases: TGTGCCAGTAGGATCCTACAGGGGACTGAAGCTTTCTTT.

V usage is TRBV30 and J usage is TRBJ1-4; the D is unclear. Per germline, CDR1 GTSNPN and CDR2 SVGIG (reference sequence). The CDR3 length is 15 residues. V shed 3 bases and J shed 7 bases, with 18 bases lying between them. The CDR3 spells CAWRNGLPLGEKLFF. In nucleotides, the CDR3 is TGTGCCTGGAGGAACGGACTCCCCCTTGGTGAAAAACTGTTTTTT.

The chain couples TRBV10-1 to TRBJ1-2; D is perhaps TRBD1 (5 bases). Germline V gene lookup returns CDR1 WNHNN and CDR2 SYGVQD (reference sequence). The CDR3 consists of 13 residues. Trimming removed 5 bases at V and 5 bases at J, with 12 bases between. The DNA of the CDR3 is TGCGCCAGCAGTCCGGGACCGAAGTATGGCTACACCTTC. Translating it yields CASSPGPKYGYTF.

The gene calls are TRBV4-1 and TRBJ1-4; 10 bases match TRBD1. This CDR3 contains 20 residues. V shed 3 bases, J shed 5 bases, and the junction held 18 bases outside the gene matches. The V gene's germline CDR1 is MGHRA and CDR2 YSYEKL. CDR3 amino acids: CASSHVPGTGAIAPNEKLFF. CDR3 bases: TGCGCCAGCAGCCACGTCCCCGGGACAGGGGCTATAGCGCCGAATGAAAAACTGTTTTTT.

This chain links TRBV9 with TRBJ2-5; D ambiguous. CDR1 and CDR2 (germline): SGDLS, YYNGEE. Trimming took 4 bases from V and 2 from J, leaving 15 bases between them. The CDR3 consists of 15 residues. Here the CDR3 DNA reads TGTGCCAGCAGCCTAAGCTGGCATTTACAAGAGACCCAGTACTTC. This sequence encodes CASSLSWHLQETQYF.

J is TRBJ2-1 and V is TRBV11-2; no clear D. The V gene lost 0 bases and the J gene lost 7 bases, with 7 bases spanning the gap. CDR3 length: 13 residues. Germline CDR1 and CDR2: SGHAT and FQNNGV. Written as DNA, the CDR3 is TGTGCCAGCAGCTTAGACCGGACGAATGAGCAGTTCTTC. It translates to CASSLDRTNEQFF.

The chain uses TRBV11-3 and TRBJ2-5; TRBD2 matches 9 bases. J gave up 6 bases and V 5 bases, and 10 bases lay outside the gene matches. The CDR3 contains 15 residues. Germline V CDR1 and CDR2: SGHNT, YENEEA. Written as DNA, the CDR3 is TGTGCCAGCAGCGCGGGGGGGTTTGACCCGAAGACCCAGTACTTC. Amino acid sequence: CASSAGGFDPKTQYF.

This clone turned up a few times. The rearrangement uses TRBV9 and TRBJ2-1; D possibly uses TRBD1 or TRBD2 (5 bases each). Germline V gene data show CDR1 as SGDLS and CDR2 as YYNGEE. V was trimmed by 5 bases and J by 4 bases, leaving 22 bases between them. The CDR3 contains 17 residues. The CDR3 sequence: CASSKKSGTGKYNEQFF. The CDR3 DNA is TGTGCCAGCAGTAAGAAATCCGGGACCGGAAAATACAATGAGCAGTTCTTC. Full variable domain (remainder filled in from reference TRBV9 and TRBJ2-1): DSGVTQTPKHLITATGQRVTLRCSPRSGDLSVYWYQQSLDQGLQFLIQYYNGEERAKGNILERFSAQQFPDLHSELNLSSLELGDSALYFCASSKKSGTGKYNEQFFGPGTRLTVL.

This clone has only one observation. The rearrangement links TRBV5-4 to TRBJ1-1; D may be TRBD1 (6 bases). This CDR3 has 15 residues. Germline loops: CDR1 SGHNT, CDR2 YYREEE (reference sequence). With 6 bases removed from V and 1 base from J, the gap between germline ends came to 16 bases. As DNA, the CDR3 is TGTGCCAGCACCGATTTCGGGGGGCCGAACACTGAAGCTTTCTTT. Translated, it gives CASTDFGGPNTEAFF.

The chain uses TRBV19 and TRBJ2-7; D is unclear. The CDR3 contains 12 residues. Germline V gene sequence: CDR1 LNHDA, CDR2 SQIVND (reference sequence). Trimming removed 6 bases at V and 4 bases at J, with 10 bases between. CDR3 nucleotide sequence: TGTGCCAGTAGCATGGTGGATTACGAGCAGTACTTC. It yields the protein CASSMVDYEQYF.

The V gene is TRBV7-9, the J gene TRBJ1-1; tentatively, D is TRBD1 (5 bases). This CDR3 has 14 amino acids. The germline V and J ends were trimmed by 2 bases and 1 base, with 8 bases remaining between them. CDR1 is SEHNR, CDR2 FQNEAQ, per germline (reference sequence). The CDR3 sequence is CASSLLQGNTEAFF. For the CDR3, the DNA is TGTGCCAGCAGCTTACTTCAGGGGAACACTGAAGCTTTCTTT.

The rearrangement uses TRBV11-3 and TRBJ1-2, with 8 bases that match TRBD1. The length of the CDR3 is 12 residues. The V segment lost 5 bases and the J segment 13 bases; nucleotides outside the gene matches: 9. Germline assignment: CDR1 SGHNT and CDR2 YENEEA. CDR3 protein: CASSTRTGIPTF. CDR3 nucleotide sequence: TGTGCCAGCAGCACCCGGACAGGGATTCCCACCTTC.

The J gene is TRBJ2-1, the V gene TRBV9; the D is unclear. CDR1 is SGDLS and CDR2 is YYNGEE in the germline V gene. The CDR3 totals 13 residues. Trimming left V 1 base short and J 5 bases short, with 7 bases between. CDR3 in amino acids: CASSVPENNEQFF. CDR3 DNA: TGTGCCAGCAGCGTACCGGAGAACAATGAGCAGTTCTTC.

This sequence joins TRBV6-6 and TRBJ1-1; unclear D gene. There are 13 residues in the CDR3. The V gene's germline CDR1 is MNHNY and CDR2 SVGAGI (reference sequence). V lost 6 bases to trimming and J lost 3 bases, with 11 bases between them. CDR3 sequence (DNA): TGTGCCAGCAGCTTCCAGAGTGACACTGAAGCTTTCTTT. It encodes CASSFQSDTEAFF.